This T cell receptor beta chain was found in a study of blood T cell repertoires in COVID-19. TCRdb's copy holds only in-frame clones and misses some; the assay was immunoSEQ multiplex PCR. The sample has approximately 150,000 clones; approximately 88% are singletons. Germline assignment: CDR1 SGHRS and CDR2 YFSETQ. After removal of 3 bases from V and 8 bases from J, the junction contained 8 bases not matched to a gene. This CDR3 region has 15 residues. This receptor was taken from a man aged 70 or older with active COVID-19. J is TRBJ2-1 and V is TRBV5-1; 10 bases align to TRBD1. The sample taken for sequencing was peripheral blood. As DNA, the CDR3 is TGCGCCAGCAGCTCGCGGGACAGGGGCTTCTATGAGCAGTTCTTC. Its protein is CASSSRDRGFYEQFF.